This TCR beta chain was retrieved from a study of blood T cell repertoires in COVID-19. For the study at large: Samples of COVID-19 (acute and convalescent) were obtained from the United States, Italy and Spain. T cells, B-cell-depleted T cells, or PBMCs supplied cDNA or gDNA.

Per the study methods: It was from reference gene primer amplification that nucleated cell counts were estimated. Assay: immunoSEQ multiplex PCR; the TCRdb copy retains only in-frame clones and omits some. D and trimming were read from the DNA, whereas the V and J calls and clone size are those reported in that table. This sample carries some 250,000 clones, roughly 80% of them seen once, and the ten largest clones take about 7.4%. The length of the CDR3 is 15 residues. With 6 bases clipped from V and 4 bases from J, the junction kept 7 bases outside the gene matches. CDR1 SGHVS and CDR2 FNYEAQ come from the germline V gene.

The sequencing sample was made of peripheral blood. The clonotype was recovered from a woman older than 75 with acute or convalescent COVID-19. The chain recombines TRBV7-6 with TRBJ2-1; 9 bases map to TRBD1. In DNA form, the CDR3 reads TGTGCCAGCAGTCCTCGACAGGGGGTTTACAATGAGCAGTTCTTC. Translating gives CASSPRQGVYNEQFF.